These 14 T cell receptor beta chains share one sample of origin, sequenced in a study of T cell changes during pregnancy in multiple sclerosis. Sequencing used immunoSEQ multiplex PCR; TCRdb keeps in-frame clones, though not all of them. Of approximately 130,000 clones listed, approximately 94% are singletons. The sequencing used peripheral blood, collected before pregnancy. Receptor source: a female donor with multiple sclerosis, enrolled in a pregnancy study.

A few counts support this clone. This chain links TRBV5-1 with TRBJ2-7; TRBD1 matches 7 bases. The length of the CDR3 is 16 residues. In germline, CDR1 is SGHRS, CDR2 YFSETQ. Trimming at V came to 2 bases and at J to 1 base, leaving 9 bases not matched to a gene. The DNA for the CDR3 is TGCGCCAGCAGCTTAAAGGGGGACAGCAGATCCTACGAGCAGTACTTC. Translation: CASSLKGDSRSYEQYF.

V gene TRBV18 combines with J gene TRBJ1-1; weak D call: TRBD1 (5 bases). Germline CDR1 is KGHSH and CDR2 is LQKENI. V lost 4 bases and J 1 base, leaving 16 bases between the germline ends. There are 16 residues in the CDR3. CDR3 sequence reads: CASSLSVQTGNTEAFF. The CDR3 DNA is TGTGCCAGCTCACTGTCGGTCCAAACAGGGAACACTGAAGCTTTCTTT.

The CDR3 spells CASSLPFQPQHF. The DNA for the CDR3 is TGTGCCAGCAGCTTACCTTTTCAGCCCCAGCATTTT. This rearrangement joins TRBV7-2 to TRBJ1-5, with D uncertain. CDR1 is SGHTA and CDR2 is FQGNSA in the germline V gene. The CDR3 has 12 residues. The germline V and J ends were trimmed by 2 bases and 6 bases, with 5 bases remaining between them.

V and J are TRBV5-3 and TRBJ2-1; D is perhaps TRBD1 (5 bases). TRBV5-3 is placed among ORFs of uncertain function. Trimming left V 1 base short and J 8 bases short, with 16 bases between. The CDR3 covers 15 residues. The CDR3 region has the DNA TGTGCCAGAAGCTTGTACCAGGGCAGGTTTTATGAGCAGTTCTTC. Protein product: CARSLYQGRFYEQFF.

The chain employs TRBV4-1 and TRBJ2-7; 8 bases fit TRBD2. The CDR3 is 16 amino acids. Germline assignment: CDR1 MGHRA and CDR2 YSYEKL. J gave up 3 bases and V 4 bases, and 11 bases lay outside the gene matches. CDR3 sequence (DNA): TGCGCCAGCAGCCCCGAGTCGGCTAGCGGGTTCTACGAGCAGTACTTC. Amino acids: CASSPESASGFYEQYF.

V usage is TRBV5-1 and J usage is TRBJ1-2; 7 bases are a match to TRBD1. In germline, CDR1 is SGHRS, CDR2 YFSETQ. This CDR3 has 13 amino acids. V gave up 0 bases and J gave up 8 bases; unmatched junction bases: 4. The CDR3 nucleotides are TGCGCCAGCAGCTTGGGAGGGGGCAGGGGCTACACCTTC. It yields the protein CASSLGGGRGYTF.

The genes are TRBV28 and TRBJ1-1; 7 positions match TRBD1. V was pared by 6 bases and J by 4 bases, with 8 bases of the junction left unmatched. The CDR3 is 14 amino acids. Germline lookup yields CDR1 MDHEN and CDR2 SYDVKM. CDR3 DNA: TGTGCCAGCAGACCTGCAGGGGGTGGCACTGAAGCTTTCTTT. It specifies CASRPAGGGTEAFF.

J is TRBJ2-7 and V is TRBV25-1; 10 nucleotides agree with TRBD2. V was clipped by 3 bases and J by 7 bases; unmatched bases: 12. This CDR3 contains 16 residues. Germline CDR1 is MGHDK and CDR2 is SYGVNS. Written as DNA, the CDR3 is TGTGCCAGCAGTGATCCCCCCCTAGCGGGGGCTGGAGAGCAGTACTTC. This gives the protein CASSDPPLAGAGEQYF.

The gene calls are TRBV2 and TRBJ1-2; D is ambiguous. V lost 6 bases and J 6 bases, leaving 11 bases between the germline ends. There are 12 residues in the CDR3. Germline V lookup: CDR1 SNHLY, CDR2 FYNNEI. The CDR3 loop is CASRTLRDGYTF. The CDR3 DNA reads as TGTGCCAGCAGAACCCTCCGGGATGGCTACACCTTC.

This rearrangement joins TRBV29-1 to TRBJ1-2, with 7 bases fitting TRBD1. Germline assignment: CDR1 SQVTM and CDR2 ANQGSEA. The CDR3 is made up of 13 amino acids. J was trimmed by 2 bases and V by 7 bases; bases with no gene match: 7. CDR3 in DNA: TGCAGCGCCTACACGGACAGGAACTATGGCTACACCTTC. It translates to CSAYTDRNYGYTF.

This sequence joins TRBV5-1 and TRBJ2-3, with 7 bases identical to TRBD1. Unmatched junction bases numbered 4, after V lost 0 bases and J lost 0 bases. The CDR3 consists of 16 residues. Germline assignment: CDR1 SGHRS and CDR2 YFSETQ. For the CDR3, the DNA is TGCGCCAGCAGCTTGGAGCAGGGGGATAGCACAGATACGCAGTATTTT. Amino acids: CASSLEQGDSTDTQYF.

The rearrangement joins TRBV5-6 to TRBJ1-1; the match to TRBD1 covers 8 bases. The CDR3 spans 14 residues. The V gene end was trimmed by 4 bases and the J gene end by 1 base; junction bases not matched to a gene: 3. Germline V lookup: CDR1 SGHDT, CDR2 YYEEEE. CDR3 DNA: TGTGCCAGCAGCGTCGGACAGGGGAACACTGAAGCTTTCTTT. This gives the protein CASSVGQGNTEAFF.

The chain joins TRBV6-1 to TRBJ2-5, with TRBD1 identical over 11 bases. The J segment lost 4 bases and the V segment lost 6 bases, leaving 1 base of the junction unmatched. The germline CDR1 and CDR2 sequences are MNHNS and SASEGT. The CDR3 consists of 13 residues. The CDR3 region has the DNA TGTGCCAGCAGCGGGACAGGGGGAGAGACCCAGTACTTC. It translates to CASSGTGGETQYF.

This sequence joins TRBV4-2 and TRBJ2-7, with TRBD2 identical over 14 bases. The J segment lost 4 bases and the V segment lost 4 bases, leaving 3 bases of the junction unmatched. Germline assignment: CDR1 LGHNA and CDR2 YNFKEQ. The CDR3 contains 15 residues. The CDR3 DNA is TGTGCCAGCAGCCCCGGGACTAGCGGGAGTTACGAGCAGTACTTC. Amino acid sequence: CASSPGTSGSYEQYF.